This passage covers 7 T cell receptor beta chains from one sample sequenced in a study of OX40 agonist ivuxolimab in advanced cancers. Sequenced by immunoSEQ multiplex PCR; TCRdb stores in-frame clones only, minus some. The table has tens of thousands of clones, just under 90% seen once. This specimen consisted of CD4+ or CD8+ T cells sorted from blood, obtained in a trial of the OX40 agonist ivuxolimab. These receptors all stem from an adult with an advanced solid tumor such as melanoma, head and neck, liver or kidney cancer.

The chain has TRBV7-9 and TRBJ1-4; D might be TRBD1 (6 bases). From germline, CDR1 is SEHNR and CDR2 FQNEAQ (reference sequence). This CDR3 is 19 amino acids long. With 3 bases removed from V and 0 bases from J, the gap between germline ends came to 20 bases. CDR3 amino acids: CASSFYPRTDRPTNEKLFF. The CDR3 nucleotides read TGTGCCAGCAGCTTCTACCCTCGTACGGACAGACCAACTAATGAAAAACTGTTTTTT.

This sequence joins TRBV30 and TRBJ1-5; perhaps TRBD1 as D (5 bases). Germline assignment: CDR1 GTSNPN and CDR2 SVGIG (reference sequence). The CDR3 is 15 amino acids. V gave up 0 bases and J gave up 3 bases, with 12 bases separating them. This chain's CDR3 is CAWSVDGTYNQPQHF. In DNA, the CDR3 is TGTGCCTGGAGTGTGGATGGGACCTACAATCAGCCCCAGCATTTT.

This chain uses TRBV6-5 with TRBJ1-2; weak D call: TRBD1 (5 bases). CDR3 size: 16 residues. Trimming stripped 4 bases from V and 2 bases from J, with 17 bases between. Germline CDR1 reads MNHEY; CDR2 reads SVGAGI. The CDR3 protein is CASSSPMGGVNYGYTF. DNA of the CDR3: TGTGCCAGCAGTTCCCCCATGGGAGGGGTGAACTATGGCTACACCTTC.

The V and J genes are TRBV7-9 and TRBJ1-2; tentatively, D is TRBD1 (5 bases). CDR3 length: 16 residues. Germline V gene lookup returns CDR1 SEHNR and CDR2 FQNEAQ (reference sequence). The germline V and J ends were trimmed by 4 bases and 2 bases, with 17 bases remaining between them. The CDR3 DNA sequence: TGTGCCAGCAGCTCATCATACGAACAGGAAAACTATGGCTACACCTTC. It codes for CASSSSYEQENYGYTF.

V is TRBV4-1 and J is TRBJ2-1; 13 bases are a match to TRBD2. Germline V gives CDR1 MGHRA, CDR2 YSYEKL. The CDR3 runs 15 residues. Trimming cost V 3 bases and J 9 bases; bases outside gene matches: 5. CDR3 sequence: CASSHAGLAGSEQFF. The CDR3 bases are TGCGCCAGCAGCCACGCGGGACTAGCGGGAAGTGAGCAGTTCTTC.

As DNA, the CDR3 is TGTGCCAGCAGCCACCTAATGACAGGGGTCGATGGCTACACCTTC. Amino acid sequence: CASSHLMTGVDGYTF. The genes are TRBV14 and TRBJ1-2; 8 bases line up with TRBD1. Per the germline V gene, CDR1 is SGHDN and CDR2 is FVKESK. This CDR3 region has 15 residues. Trimming removed 3 bases from V and 6 bases from J; junction bases left unmatched: 9.

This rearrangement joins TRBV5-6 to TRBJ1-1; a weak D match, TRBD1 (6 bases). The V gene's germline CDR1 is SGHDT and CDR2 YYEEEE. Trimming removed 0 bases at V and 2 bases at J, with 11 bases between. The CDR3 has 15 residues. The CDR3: CASSLEGGDNTEAFF. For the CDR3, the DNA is TGTGCCAGCAGCTTGGAGGGGGGGGACAACACTGAAGCTTTCTTT.